These 9 T cell receptor beta chains were all obtained from the same sample, sequenced in a study of cytomegalovirus exposure and HLA in healthy donors. The PCR made use of 60 Vbeta and 13 Jbeta primers. Repertoires were generated with immunoSEQ multiplex PCR, while TCRdb's copy carries only in-frame clones and drops some. The table lists over 150,000 clones, 70% to 75% of them singletons. The sample consisted of PBMCs. The receptors derive from a male donor in good health and CMV-seronegative.

The V gene is TRBV21-1, the J gene TRBJ2-4; TRBD2, the table's D call, was not compared with the DNA. TRBV21-1 is assigned pseudogene status. This CDR3 has 15 residues. In DNA, the CDR3 is TGTGCCAGCAGCTCTGCGGGGGGACAGAAAAACATTCAGTACTTC. Amino acids: CASSSAGGQKNIQYF.

The CDR3 sequence: CASSYPRGGSTYEQYF. The CDR3 DNA reads as TGTGCCAGCAGTTACCCCCGGGGCGGGAGTACCTACGAGCAGTACTTC. The chain recombines TRBV28 with TRBJ2-7, with 7 positions matching TRBD2. The trim removed 4 bases at V and 2 bases at J, leaving 11 bases unmatched. Germline CDR1 MDHEN, CDR2 SYDVKM. CDR3 length: 16 amino acids.

The CDR3 protein is CASSNLLGQLYEQYF. The CDR3 nucleotides read TGTGCCAGCAGCAATCTACTGGGACAGCTCTACGAGCAGTACTTC. V is TRBV7-9 and J is TRBJ2-7; 7 positions agree with TRBD1. Germline V gene data show CDR1 as SEHNR and CDR2 as FQNEAQ (reference sequence). The length of the CDR3 is 15 residues. V shed 5 bases, J shed 3 bases, and the junction held 10 bases outside the gene matches.

CDR3 sequence (DNA): TGCAGCGTTCGTTCAGGGGACCAGCCCCAGCATTTT. It encodes CSVRSGDQPQHF. This chain uses TRBV29-1 with TRBJ1-5, with D tentatively TRBD1 (6 bases). Between the trimmed V and J ends, which lost 5 bases and 7 bases, there was a span of 12 bases. Germline-derived CDR1 and CDR2 are SQVTM and ANQGSEA. The CDR3 extends over 12 amino acids.

The chain has TRBV5-5 and TRBJ2-2; D is undetermined. V lost 7 bases and J 5 bases, leaving 12 bases between the germline ends. The CDR3 spans 13 residues. Germline assignment: CDR1 SGHKS and CDR2 YYEKEE (reference sequence). CDR3 residues: CASVPSGTGELFF. The CDR3, as DNA: TGTGCCAGCGTTCCTTCCGGGACCGGGGAGCTGTTTTTT.

The V and J genes are TRBV4-2 and TRBJ1-2; 9 nucleotides agree with TRBD1. After removal of 0 bases from V and 4 bases from J, the junction contained 3 bases not matched to a gene. CDR1 LGHNA and CDR2 YNFKEQ come from the germline V gene. This CDR3 has 15 amino acids. CDR3 DNA sequence: TGTGCCAGCAGCCAAGACCCGGGACAGGGCTATGGCTACACCTTC. As protein: CASSQDPGQGYGYTF.

The chain uses TRBV7-9 and TRBJ1-1; 10 bases are shared with TRBD1. The germline gives CDR1 SEHNR, CDR2 FQNEAQ (reference sequence). V shed 1 base and J 5 bases; nucleotides not matched to a gene: 4. This CDR3 region has 15 residues. Here the CDR3 reads CASSLGQGARTEAFF. CDR3 nucleotides: TGTGCCAGCAGCTTAGGACAGGGGGCTAGGACTGAAGCTTTCTTT. The complete variable domain, with remaining parts taken from reference TRBV7-9 and TRBJ1-1, reads DTGVSQNPRHKITKRGQNVTFRCDPISEHNRLYWYRQTLGQGPEFLTYFQNEAQLEKSRLLSDRFSAERPKGSFSTLEIQRTEQGDSAMYLCASSLGQGARTEAFFGQGTRLTVV.

The chain has TRBV5-1 and TRBJ2-5; the match to TRBD1 covers 8 bases. This CDR3 spans 14 amino acids. V dropped 4 bases and J dropped 6; count of bases not matched to a gene: 8. CDR1 and CDR2 from the germline V gene are SGHRS and YFSETQ. CDR3 DNA: TGCGCCAGCAGCCCTGGACAGGGTGTAAAGACCCAGTACTTC. Its translation is CASSPGQGVKTQYF.

This sequence joins TRBV23-1 and TRBJ2-1; D perhaps matches TRBD2 (7 bases). TRBV23-1 is treated as an ORF (open reading frame) with a function not yet certain. The CDR3 length is 17 residues. Trimming shortened V by 0 bases and J by 4 bases, and 16 bases separated the two germline ends. In nucleotides, the CDR3 is TGCGCCAGCAGTCAATCTTTCCGGGGGGCTACATACAATGAGCAGTTCTTC. It codes for CASSQSFRGATYNEQFF.